This T cell receptor (beta chain) was found in a study of post-analysis software for immune sequencing data. Study summary: The cohort encompassed relapsing-remitting, secondary progressive and progressive-relapsing multiple sclerosis disease courses.

Included in the TCR beta cDNA libraries were unique molecular identifiers. The yield from roughly 1 to 10 million T cells was around 500,000 cDNA molecules in total. MiXCR, run by TCRdb on the PCR reads, gives a single entry per CDR3 protein. The table lists 750,000 to 950,000 distinct CDR3 sequences, 53% of them singletons. Study observations and caveats: Normalized Chao1 diversity in multiple sclerosis patients fell significantly below that of controls. Pronounced co-clustering by F measure was evident among identically batched samples.

This clonotype has just one count. Antigen: not known. The sample taken for sequencing was blood. The TCR sequence derives from a girl between 10 and 17 years old with multiple sclerosis.

This CDR3 reads CASSLDASGIYEQYF. The CDR3 coding sequence is TGCGCCAGCAGCTTGGACGCTAGCGGGATTTACGAGCAGTACTTC. The rearrangement uses TRBV5-1 and TRBJ2-7; 9 nucleotides match TRBD2. The germline gives CDR1 SGHRS, CDR2 YFSETQ. J gave up 4 bases and V 0 bases, and 5 bases lay outside the gene matches. CDR3 length: 15 residues.